The 17 T cell receptor beta chains below all came from one sample that was sequenced in a study of human T cells and chemical hapten exposure (dated by TCRdb to the early 2020s). The time point label, as the study defines it: patch test 3, about 24 weeks after DPC sensitization. Interpreted using the paper, the treatment or condition label stands for: therapeutic diphenylcyclopropenone sensitization with weekly scalp DPC. The method behind the library was RACE. TCRdb names NextSeq 500 as the instrument used. The public reads were run again by TCRdb, first through fastp at Q25 and then through MiXCR, and only productive beta chains were kept. Entries that share a CDR3 protein sequence are merged under the most common genes and DNA. Present in this sample are 150,000 to 200,000 distinct CDR3 sequences, 25% to 35% of which were seen just once. 2% to 2.5% of the sample is in the top ten clones. Here the sequenced sample was whole blood, taken in connection with sensitization to the hapten diphenylcyclopropenone (DPC). The receptors come from a woman aged 18-29 years with alopecia areata. Some clones in this sample may be carry-over from other donors' samples.

This clonotype has a handful of counts. The V call is TRBV29-1, the J call TRBJ1-2; D remains unclear. Germline-derived CDR1 and CDR2 are SQVTM and ANQGSEA. Trimming cost V 6 bases and J 6 bases, with 17 bases left between them. CDR3 size: 13 residues. DNA for the CDR3: TGCAGCGTAGTTCGTCCAGCCAGTCATGGCTACACCTTC. Protein sequence: CSVVRPASHGYTF.

This clonotype has more than one count but fewer than ten. The rearrangement joins TRBV3-1 to TRBJ2-7; 7 positions match TRBD1. Germline-derived CDR1 and CDR2 are LGHDT and YNNKEL (reference sequence). The CDR3 is made up of 14 amino acids. V lost 2 bases and J lost 2; bases outside the gene matches: 3. The CDR3 spells CASSQHQGAYEQYF. Here the CDR3 DNA reads TGTGCCAGCAGCCAACACCAGGGGGCCTACGAGCAGTACTTC.

The V gene is TRBV6-2 or TRBV6-3, the J gene TRBJ2-3, with D possibly called TRBD1 or TRBD2 (5 bases each). Germline CDR1 and CDR2: MNHEY and SVGEGT. Trimming removed 6 bases from V and 2 bases from J, with 12 bases in between. This CDR3 spans 14 amino acids. The CDR3 DNA reads TGTGCCAGCAGCACTCGGGACCACACAGATACGCAGTATTTT. Translating gives CASSTRDHTDTQYF.

The chain couples TRBV7-2 to TRBJ2-2; D is unclear. The CDR3 is 15 amino acids. CDR1 and CDR2 from the germline V gene are SGHTA and FQGNSA. Between the trimmed V and J ends, which lost 1 base and 0 bases, there was a span of 6 bases. Here the CDR3 DNA reads TGTGCCAGCAGCTTAGTTCTAGCGAACACCGGGGAGCTGTTTTTT. The encoded protein is CASSLVLANTGELFF.

This clonotype came up a few times. V gene TRBV27 combines with J gene TRBJ2-5; 7 positions match TRBD1. The CDR3 is 12 residues long. V was clipped by 3 bases and J by 10 bases; unmatched bases: 5. The V gene's germline CDR1 is MNHEY and CDR2 SMNVEV (reference sequence). The DNA of the CDR3 is TGTGCCAGCAGTTTGAAGGGACAGATCCAGTACTTC. It specifies CASSLKGQIQYF.

A few counts support this clonotype. This chain uses TRBV27 with TRBJ2-7; D is unclear. The CDR3 spans 15 residues. V lost 7 bases, J lost 0 bases, and 16 bases lay in between. CDR1 is MNHEY and CDR2 is SMNVEV in the germline V gene (reference sequence). DNA for the CDR3: TGTGCCAGCAAAAGTCGGCCAGCAAGCTCCTACGAGCAGTACTTC. It specifies CASKSRPASSYEQYF.

The chain recombines TRBV4-1 with TRBJ2-2, with no clear D. This CDR3 spans 14 amino acids. Germline V gives CDR1 MGHRA, CDR2 YSYEKL. V lost 4 bases, J lost 6 bases, and 12 bases lay in between. The CDR3 loop is CASSLGLIAGELFF. The CDR3 nucleotides read TGCGCCAGCAGCCTTGGTTTGATAGCCGGGGAGCTGTTTTTT.

V is TRBV4-3 and J is TRBJ1-1; D is possibly TRBD1 (6 bases). The CDR3 totals 16 residues. Trimming pared 4 bases from V and 3 bases from J, leaving 18 bases between. CDR1 and CDR2 (germline): LGHNA, YSLEER. The CDR3 loop reads CASSRFRTDKDTEAFF. The CDR3 DNA is TGCGCCAGCAGCCGATTCCGGACAGACAAGGACACTGAAGCTTTCTTT.

V usage is TRBV6-2 or TRBV6-3 and J usage is TRBJ1-1; unclear D gene. CDR1 is MNHEY and CDR2 is SVGEGT in the germline V gene. Trimming shortened V by 2 bases and J by 4 bases, and 5 bases separated the two germline ends. The CDR3 spans 12 residues. Here the CDR3 reads CASSYVGTEAFF. For the CDR3, the DNA is TGTGCCAGCAGTTACGTCGGCACTGAAGCTTTCTTT.

In its sample, this clonotype was seen a few times. This sequence joins TRBV4-1 and TRBJ2-3; TRBD2 agrees at 8 bases. The germline CDR1 and CDR2 sequences are MGHRA and YSYEKL. The CDR3 sequence is 17 residues long. V shed 0 bases and J 5 bases; nucleotides not matched to a gene: 10. The DNA of the CDR3 is TGCGCCAGCAGCCAAGATATCGCGGGGGGCCGAGAAGATACGCAGTATTTT. Amino acids: CASSQDIAGGREDTQYF.

This chain links TRBV2 with TRBJ1-4; 9 positions agree with TRBD1. V was clipped by 5 bases and J by 6 bases; unmatched bases: 7. Germline CDR1 is SNHLY and CDR2 is FYNNEI. The CDR3 totals 15 residues. Here the CDR3 DNA reads TGTGCCAGCAGTACACCCAGGACAGGGGATGAAAAACTGTTTTTT. Translation gives CASSTPRTGDEKLFF.

Many counts were recorded for this clonotype. The chain employs TRBV27 and TRBJ1-5, with 8 nucleotides matching TRBD1. CDR3 length equals 15 residues. The junction had 4 bases not matched to a gene; V was cut back by 3 bases and J by 3 bases. Germline CDR1 and CDR2: MNHEY and SMNVEV (reference sequence). Here the CDR3 reads CASSFAGGSNQPQHF. DNA for the CDR3: TGTGCCAGCAGTTTCGCAGGGGGCTCCAATCAGCCCCAGCATTTT.

This clonotype was observed a handful of times. This sequence joins TRBV20-1 and TRBJ1-5, with D perhaps matching TRBD1 (5 bases). Germline-derived CDR1 and CDR2 are DFQATT and SNEGSKA (reference sequence). Trimming stripped 7 bases from V and 5 bases from J, with 15 bases between. The CDR3 extends over 13 amino acids. The CDR3 region has the DNA TGCAGTGGTAACAAGGACAAGGATCAGCCCCAGCATTTT. Its protein is CSGNKDKDQPQHF.

This clonotype was seen only a few times. J is TRBJ1-3 and V is TRBV20-1; 7 bases fit TRBD1. Losses at the gene ends were 4 bases for V and 5 bases for J; bases not matched to a gene: 11. The germline V gene encodes CDR1 DFQATT and CDR2 SNEGSKA (reference sequence). The CDR3 extends over 15 amino acids. Written as DNA, the CDR3 is TGCAGTGCTACTACCTTACAGGGGAGTAGAAACACCATATATTTT. Translated, it gives CSATTLQGSRNTIYF.

Turning to this clonotype: At one boundary the junction diverges from the germline segment, which might be a read error. The rearrangement links TRBV4-3 to TRBJ2-3; D is unclear. The CDR3 runs to 13 residues. CDR1 and CDR2 (germline): LGHNA, YSLEER. This CDR3 is CASSQDPTYTQYF. For the CDR3, the DNA is TGCGCCAGCAGCCAAGATCCCACATATACGCAGTATTTT.

This clonotype was seen a few times. The chain is built from TRBV24-1 and TRBJ2-1; D gene uncertain. Per the germline V gene, CDR1 is KGHDR and CDR2 is SFDVKD. The V gene lost 3 bases and the J gene lost 6 bases, with 5 bases spanning the gap. CDR3 length equals 12 residues. CDR3 sequence (DNA): TGTGCCACCAGTGATATCCGCAATGAGCAGTTCTTC. Its protein is CATSDIRNEQFF.

The chain is built from TRBV28 and TRBJ1-1; maybe TRBD1 (5 bases). This CDR3 contains 13 residues. CDR1 is MDHEN, CDR2 SYDVKM, per germline. The V end was cut by 7 bases, the J end by 3 bases, with 12 bases between. Here the CDR3 reads CASMGGWDTEAFF. In DNA form, the CDR3 reads TGTGCCAGCATGGGGGGATGGGACACTGAAGCTTTCTTT.